This record covers a single T cell receptor (beta chain). This entry is derived from a study of blood T cell repertoires in COVID-19. There are 15 residues in the CDR3. Losses at the gene ends were 4 bases for V and 5 bases for J; bases not matched to a gene: 9. In germline, CDR1 is SGHRS, CDR2 YFSETQ. The assay was immunoSEQ multiplex PCR, and TCRdb's table has in-frame clones only and misses some. The table records approximately 120,000 clones, 84% of them present only once. The sequence derives from a human donor in a cohort sampled during active COVID-19. The sample was peripheral blood. The chain carries TRBV5-1 and TRBJ1-1; 9 bases match TRBD1. CDR3 coding DNA: TGCGCCAGCAGCCAAGTACAGGGGGCAGGAACTGAAGCTTTCTTT. Amino acids: CASSQVQGAGTEAFF.